The 21 T cell receptor beta chains below come from one sample, sequenced in a study of blood T cell repertoires in COVID-19. Here immunoSEQ multiplex PCR was the method, and the copy in TCRdb shows in-frame clones only, minus some. The data hold 200,000 to 300,000 clones, with about 85% observed a single time. The material sequenced was peripheral blood. The origin of the receptors is a woman in her fifties or sixties with active or convalescent COVID-19.

The chain uses TRBV11-2 and TRBJ2-4; 8 bases are a match to TRBD2. V shed 4 bases and J 1 base; nucleotides not matched to a gene: 12. This CDR3 is 18 amino acids long. Germline V gene lookup returns CDR1 SGHAT and CDR2 FQNNGV. Here the CDR3 reads CASSSSPAGGVAKNIQYF. CDR3 in DNA: TGTGCCAGCAGCTCGTCGCCGGCGGGAGGTGTGGCCAAAAACATTCAGTACTTC. Full variable domain (missing parts from reference TRBV11-2 and TRBJ2-4): EAGVAQSPRYKIIEKRQSVAFWCNPISGHATLYWYQQILGQGPKLLIQFQNNGVVDDSQLPKDRFSAERLKGVDSTLKIQPAKLEDSAVYLCASSSSPAGGVAKNIQYFGAGTRLSVL.

The chain uses TRBV28 and TRBJ2-1; D may be TRBD1 (5 bases). There are 14 residues in the CDR3. Germline values: CDR1 MDHEN, CDR2 SYDVKM. Trimming removed 3 bases from V and 6 bases from J, with 12 bases in between. CDR3 sequence (DNA): TGTGCCAGCAGTTTTTTGGGGCCCCTCAATGAGCAGTTCTTC. This sequence encodes CASSFLGPLNEQFF. Based on the CDR3 plus reference TRBV28 and TRBJ2-1, the full variable domain is DVKVTQSSRYLVKRTGEKVFLECVQDMDHENMFWYRQDPGLGLRLIYFSYDVKMKEKGDIPEGYSVSREKKERFSLILESASTNQTSMYLCASSFLGPLNEQFFGPGTRLTVL.

The chain has TRBV7-2 and TRBJ2-2; 10 bases agree with TRBD2. The germline V gene encodes CDR1 SGHTA and CDR2 FQGNSA. The CDR3 has 17 residues. V shed 1 base, J shed 7 bases, and the junction held 9 bases outside the gene matches. In nucleotides, the CDR3 is TGTGCCAGCAGCTTAGACTGGACTAGCGGAAGCTTCGGGGAGCTGTTTTTT. Its translation: CASSLDWTSGSFGELFF.

CDR3 nucleotides: TGTGCCAGCAGCTTGGTTATGGAGTTCTATGGCTACACCTTC. As protein: CASSLVMEFYGYTF. J is TRBJ1-2 and V is TRBV5-8, with unresolved D. CDR3 length: 14 amino acids. The germline CDR1 and CDR2 sequences are SGHTS and YDEGEE. The ends were cut back, 0 bases at V and 4 bases at J, with 10 bases in the middle.

V usage is TRBV5-1 and J usage is TRBJ2-3; 8 bases agree with TRBD1. The CDR3 is 17 residues long. Germline V gene sequence: CDR1 SGHRS, CDR2 YFSETQ. V lost 4 bases and J lost 7; bases outside the gene matches: 17. CDR3 in amino acids: CASSGGQGATIGNTQYF. The DNA for the CDR3 is TGCGCCAGCAGCGGTGGGCAGGGGGCGACGATCGGTAATACGCAGTATTTT.

J is TRBJ2-5 and V is TRBV11-2; 14 bases map to TRBD2. This CDR3 comprises 18 residues. Germline V CDR1 and CDR2: SGHAT, FQNNGV. V lost 4 bases and J lost 0; bases outside the gene matches: 7. The CDR3 DNA reads TGTGCCAGCAGCTCTCCCAGGACTAGCGGGGGGTACCAAGAGACCCAGTACTTC. Its protein is CASSSPRTSGGYQETQYF.

V and J are TRBV11-2 and TRBJ1-1; maybe TRBD1 (5 bases). V lost 0 bases to trimming and J lost 4 bases, with 15 bases between them. The CDR3 is 16 amino acids. CDR1 SGHAT and CDR2 FQNNGV come from the germline V gene. The CDR3 loop is CASSLDLVGGGTEAFF. Written as DNA, the CDR3 is TGTGCCAGCAGCTTAGATCTGGTCGGGGGAGGCACTGAAGCTTTCTTT.

The rearrangement links TRBV15 to TRBJ2-1; 8 bases agree with TRBD2. Per the germline V gene, CDR1 is LNHNV and CDR2 is YYDKDF (reference sequence). With 4 bases clipped from V and 4 bases from J, the junction kept 9 bases outside the gene matches. The CDR3 is made up of 16 amino acids. The CDR3 reads CATSISSGSLYNEQFF. The CDR3 DNA is TGTGCCACCAGCATCTCGAGCGGGAGCCTATACAATGAGCAGTTCTTC.

CDR3 amino acids: CASSQSTGPGNTIYF. The CDR3 coding sequence is TGTGCCAGCAGCCAATCGACAGGGCCGGGAAACACCATATATTTT. The chain recombines TRBV16 with TRBJ1-3; 7 bases map to TRBD1. V lost 0 bases and J lost 4; bases outside the gene matches: 3. The CDR3 contains 15 residues. Germline values: CDR1 KGHSY, CDR2 FQNENV.

The chain uses TRBV7-2 and TRBJ2-7, with 7 bases lining up with TRBD1. Germline assignment: CDR1 SGHTA and CDR2 FQGNSA. The CDR3 spans 15 residues. With 5 bases clipped from V and 2 bases from J, the junction kept 9 bases outside the gene matches. Here the CDR3 reads CASSPSTGVAYEQYV. CDR3 sequence (DNA): TGTGCCAGCAGCCCCTCAACAGGGGTCGCCTACGAGCAGTACGTC.

This clone was seen a few times. This chain uses TRBV24-1 with TRBJ2-1; 10 bases map to TRBD1. V gave up 8 bases and J gave up 6 bases; unmatched junction bases: 6. Looked up from germline, CDR1 is KGHDR and CDR2 is SFDVKD. The CDR3 covers 14 residues. The CDR3 sequence is CATMGQGRTNEQFF. The CDR3 DNA follows: TGTGCCACCATGGGACAGGGGCGGACCAATGAGCAGTTCTTC.

V is TRBV7-2 and J is TRBJ2-5, with 7 bases that match TRBD2. J gave up 5 bases and V 2 bases, and 5 bases lay outside the gene matches. The CDR3 spans 14 residues. CDR1 SGHTA and CDR2 FQGNSA come from the germline V gene. In DNA form, the CDR3 reads TGTGCCAGCAGCTTAATGGGAGGGGAGGAGACCCAGTACTTC. It is translated as CASSLMGGEETQYF.

This clone was observed once. The chain uses TRBV19 and TRBJ1-4, with 8 bases matching TRBD1. The CDR3 covers 18 residues. Germline V gene data show CDR1 as LNHDA and CDR2 as SQIVND (reference sequence). With 3 bases clipped from V and 5 bases from J, the junction kept 14 bases outside the gene matches. Here the CDR3 reads CASSIPRDRINKNEKLFF. The CDR3 DNA reads TGTGCCAGTAGTATCCCCCGGGACAGGATCAACAAAAATGAAAAACTGTTTTTT.

This chain uses TRBV5-3 with TRBJ2-2; D is undetermined. TRBV5-3 is placed among ORFs of uncertain function. This CDR3 is built from 13 residues. V was cut by 4 bases and J by 6 bases, with 10 bases left in between. The CDR3 spells CARSISGSGELFF. In DNA form, the CDR3 reads TGTGCCAGAAGCATCTCAGGTTCCGGGGAGCTGTTTTTT.

This chain uses TRBV5-1 with TRBJ2-1; TRBD2 aligns across 7 bases. The V and J ends lost 2 bases and 4 bases, in that order; junction bases with no gene match: 9. CDR3 length equals 16 residues. CDR1 is SGHRS and CDR2 is YFSETQ in the germline V gene. The CDR3 DNA reads TGCGCCAGCAGCTTAACGGCCGGACTAGATTACAATGAGCAGTTCTTC. This translates into CASSLTAGLDYNEQFF.

The chain uses TRBV18 and TRBJ2-7; 8 bases agree with TRBD2. CDR1 KGHSH and CDR2 LQKENI come from the germline V gene. The V and J ends lost 5 bases and 5 bases, in that order; junction bases with no gene match: 11. The CDR3 spans 15 residues. CDR3 amino acids: CASSRSGSLGDEQYF. CDR3 DNA sequence: TGTGCCAGCTCAAGAAGCGGGAGTCTCGGGGACGAGCAGTACTTC.

The chain combines TRBV4-1 with TRBJ1-2; 7 bases match TRBD1. Germline V gene data show CDR1 as MGHRA and CDR2 as YSYEKL. The CDR3 is 14 amino acids. V was pared by 0 bases and J by 10 bases, with 8 bases of the junction left unmatched. CDR3 in amino acids: CASSQDGTDRTYTF. The CDR3 region has the DNA TGCGCCAGCAGCCAAGACGGGACAGATAGGACCTACACCTTC.

The CDR3 loop reads CASSFGQGATNEKLFF. DNA for the CDR3: TGCGCCAGCAGCTTCGGGCAGGGGGCAACTAATGAAAAACTGTTTTTT. The chain recombines TRBV5-1 with TRBJ1-4, with 7 bases fitting TRBD1. Germline CDR1 and CDR2: SGHRS and YFSETQ. V lost 2 bases and J lost 0; bases outside the gene matches: 4. The CDR3 has 16 amino acids.

V usage is TRBV12-5 and J usage is TRBJ2-5; TRBD1 aligns across 9 bases. The CDR3 covers 15 residues. Germline assignment: CDR1 LGHNT and CDR2 FRNRAP. The V segment lost 6 bases and the J segment 5 bases; nucleotides outside the gene matches: 10. The DNA of the CDR3 is TGTGCTAGTGGCGAGGGGGGACAGGGCTATGAGACCCAGTACTTC. Its protein product is CASGEGGQGYETQYF.

The CDR3 sequence: CASSLNRVEETQYF. The CDR3, as DNA: TGTGCCAGCAGCCTAAACAGGGTAGAAGAGACCCAGTACTTC. The chain couples TRBV2 to TRBJ2-5, with D maybe TRBD1 (6 bases). Trimming shortened V by 6 bases and J by 3 bases, and 14 bases separated the two germline ends. CDR3 length: 14 residues. Germline-derived CDR1 and CDR2 are SNHLY and FYNNEI.

This clone showed up just once. The chain is built from TRBV5-8 and TRBJ2-1; D is uncertain. The V gene's germline CDR1 is SGHTS and CDR2 YDEGEE. The CDR3 has 13 amino acids. V shed 0 bases and J shed 6 bases, with 7 bases lying between them. CDR3 sequence: CASSLALPNEQFF. In DNA form, the CDR3 reads TGTGCCAGCAGCTTGGCCCTCCCCAATGAGCAGTTCTTC.